This is a list of T cell receptor beta chains from one sample in a study of graft-versus-host responses after intestinal transplantation. No antigen has been identified for these receptors. Profiling relied on immunoSEQ multiplex PCR, and the TCRdb table lists in-frame clones only, not all of them. The sample has tens of thousands of clones; over 90% are singletons. Sequences were derived from unstimulated CD4+ T cells sorted from spleen or lymph node cells, sampled before transplant. These receptor sequences come from a human donor who was the organ donor for an intestinal transplant. Each CDR3 is given with its conserved first and last residue. D genes are given only for firm matches. A row's size may be missing; if present it is once, few, many or a size class.

V	D	length	size	J	CDR3	DNA
TRBV11-2	TRBD1	14	NA	TRBJ1-2	CASSWRGQLEGYTF	TGTGCCAGCAGCTGGCGGGGACAGTTGGAGGGCTACACCTTC
TRBV9	NA	16	NA	TRBJ2-7	CASSVVPGAPTYEQYF	TGTGCCAGCAGCGTAGTCCCCGGGGCACCGACCTACGAGCAGTACTTC
TRBV7-9	NA	15	NA	TRBJ1-1	CASSPLGGVVAEAFF	TGTGCCAGCAGCCCTCTGGGGGGGGTAGTAGCTGAAGCTTTCTTT
TRBV5-5	NA	14	once	TRBJ2-6	CASRGLAGANVLTF	TGTGCCAGCAGAGGTTTGGCAGGGGCCAACGTCCTGACTTTC
TRBV5-6	NA	13	NA	TRBJ2-7	CASSRGTDYEQYF	TGTGCCAGCAGCCGGGGGACAGACTACGAGCAGTACTTC
TRBV5-4	TRBD1	14	NA	TRBJ1-2	CASSFRSQGAGYTF	TGTGCCAGCAGCTTTCGATCACAGGGGGCCGGCTACACCTTC
TRBV2	NA	13	NA	TRBJ2-3	CASTTQSTDTQYF	TGTGCCAGCACGACCCAGAGCACAGATACGCAGTATTTT
TRBV27	NA	15	NA	TRBJ1-2	CASSLSEQGDYGYTF	TGTGCCAGCAGTTTATCGGAACAGGGCGACTATGGCTACACCTTC
TRBV6-1	NA	11	NA	TRBJ1-2	CASTHNYGYTF	TGTGCCAGCACACACAACTATGGCTACACCTTC
TRBV18	TRBD1	14	once	TRBJ1-6	CASSPGQLNSPLHF	TGTGCCAGCTCACCGGGACAGCTTAATTCACCCCTCCACTTT
TRBV6-1	NA	14	NA	TRBJ1-6	CASSEGVVGSPLHF	TGTGCCAGCAGTGAAGGGGTCGTCGGTTCACCCCTCCACTTT
TRBV5-1	NA	14	NA	TRBJ1-2	CASSWADSVSGYTF	TGCGCCAGCAGCTGGGCAGACAGTGTCTCTGGCTACACCTTC
TRBV4-3	NA	15	NA	TRBJ2-3	CASSQEIRGWDTQYF	TGCGCCAGCAGCCAAGAGATACGGGGGTGGGATACGCAGTATTTT
TRBV6-5	NA	15	NA	TRBJ1-1	CASSPYSSGIPEAFF	TGTGCCAGCAGCCCCTATTCCAGTGGGATCCCTGAAGCTTTCTTT
TRBV28	NA	14	NA	TRBJ2-2	CATRGTPSTGELFF	TGTGCCACACGGGGAACCCCGAGCACCGGGGAGCTGTTTTTT
TRBV19	NA	12	NA	TRBJ2-7	CASSRSGYEQYF	TGTGCCAGTAGTCGTAGTGGTTACGAGCAGTACTTC
TRBV7-2	TRBD1	18	NA	TRBJ2-7	CASSLVPDRGPLSYEQYF	TGTGCCAGCAGCTTAGTTCCGGACAGGGGGCCACTTTCCTACGAGCAGTACTTC